Here is one TCR beta chain with its context. Its antigen is currently unknown. This entry comes from a study of OX40 agonist ivuxolimab in advanced cancers. Study context: The eligibility criteria allowed prior anti-PD-1, anti-PD-L1 or anti-CTLA-4 therapy, and 30% to 40% had some. Partial response was recorded in three patients: one hepatocellular carcinoma and two cutaneous melanoma cases. Findings and caveats of the study: In the 0.1 to 3.0 mg/kg range, CD4+ and CD8+ blood T cells had expanded clonally by week 6. In the expanded peripheral T cells, antigen specificity was never determined.

Only in-frame clones appear in the TCRdb table, and some are missing; sequencing was by immunoSEQ multiplex PCR. The repertoire consists of more than 50,000 clones, with approximately 84% occurring once and the leading ten covering about 13%. J gave up 3 bases and V 4 bases, and 12 bases lay outside the gene matches. Per germline, CDR1 SGDLS and CDR2 YYNGEE. The CDR3 contains 16 residues. Sequences were derived from CD4+ or CD8+ T cells sorted from blood, sampled in a trial of the OX40 agonist ivuxolimab. The source is an adult with an advanced solid tumor such as melanoma, head and neck, liver or kidney cancer. V is TRBV9 and J is TRBJ2-5, with 7 nucleotides matching TRBD2. CDR3 sequence: CASSPRSGGPKETQYF. The CDR3 DNA reads TGTGCCAGCAGCCCCCGTTCGGGAGGACCTAAAGAGACCCAGTACTTC.